A single sample gave rise to the 21 T cell receptor beta chains below, sequenced in a study of response to subunit inactivated influenza vaccine. TCRdb re-analysed the RT-PCR reads in MiXCR, keeping a single row per CDR3 protein. Of under 800,000 distinct CDR3 sequences listed, 11% to 15% were seen once; the top ten hold approximately 7%. Material: PBMCs from blood, obtained about 14 days before vaccination. The receptor set was obtained from a man aged 50 to 60 who received an inactivated influenza vaccine.

The table lists this clonotype with a few counts. The chain joins TRBV4-3 to TRBJ1-3, with D unresolved. Trimming took 0 bases from V and 6 from J, leaving 12 bases between them. Germline CDR1 and CDR2: LGHNA and YSLEER. This CDR3 has 15 residues. The chain's CDR3 is CASSQEAQTPNTIYF. The CDR3 coding sequence is TGCGCCAGCAGCCAAGAAGCACAGACTCCAAACACCATATATTTT.

This clonotype was seen repeatedly, ten times or more. Here the CDR3 DNA reads TGTGCCAGCAGTATCCGGGGGGCTCTTACCTACGAGCAGTACTTC. It codes for CASSIRGALTYEQYF. The rearrangement joins TRBV6-2 or TRBV6-3 to TRBJ2-7; D perhaps matches TRBD2 (7 bases). Germline-derived CDR1 and CDR2 are MNHEY and SVGEGT. The CDR3 has 15 residues. V gave up 5 bases and J gave up 2 bases, with 16 bases separating them.

This clonotype was observed a handful of times. CDR3 amino acids: CASYTGSYGYTF. The CDR3 region has the DNA TGTGCCAGCTATACAGGGTCCTATGGCTACACCTTC. The rearrangement uses TRBV27 and TRBJ1-2, with a possible D match to TRBD1 (6 bases). CDR1 is MNHEY and CDR2 is SMNVEV in the germline V gene (reference sequence). The CDR3 covers 12 residues. V lost 8 bases and J lost 4, with 11 bases in between.

A note on this clonotype: Possible read error: a much larger clone is one base away. V is TRBV12-3 or TRBV12-4 and J is TRBJ2-2; unclear D gene. Trimming took off 5 bases at V and 2 bases at J, with 12 bases between the two ends. CDR3 length equals 15 residues. CDR3 in DNA: TGTGCCAGCAGTCCACCGGTTCGAAACACCGGGGAGCTGTTTTTT. Its protein is CASSPPVRNTGELFF.

Only a few counts were recorded for this clonotype. This rearrangement joins TRBV7-2 to TRBJ1-4, with TRBD1 identical over 12 bases. The V and J ends lost 5 bases and 10 bases, in that order; junction bases with no gene match: 14. The CDR3 runs to 17 residues. The germline CDR1 and CDR2 sequences are SGHTA and FQGNSA. CDR3 sequence: CASSISPPGQGAVKLFF. The DNA of the CDR3 is TGTGCCAGCAGCATTAGCCCTCCGGGACAGGGGGCGGTAAAACTGTTTTTT.

The chain uses TRBV5-1 and TRBJ2-1; D ambiguous. V shed 4 bases and J shed 4 bases, with 9 bases lying between them. CDR1 and CDR2 (germline): SGHRS, YFSETQ. This CDR3 is built from 13 residues. Here the CDR3 reads CASSDTLYNEQFF. CDR3 in DNA: TGCGCCAGCAGCGACACCCTATACAATGAGCAGTTCTTC.

This clonotype was seen a single time. A read error may explain this, as a much larger clone is one base away. This sequence joins TRBV12-3 or TRBV12-4 and TRBJ1-1, with D uncertain. The V end lost 6 bases, the J end lost 4 bases, and 6 bases lay between the germline ends. This CDR3 is 11 amino acids long. CDR3: CASRSSTEAFF. The CDR3 bases are TGTGCCAGCAGATCGAGCACTGAAGCTTTCTTT.

This clonotype was recorded a few times. The J gene is TRBJ1-1, the V gene TRBV12-3 or TRBV12-4, with D tentatively TRBD1 (5 bases). The CDR3 contains 14 residues. V was cut by 7 bases and J by 0 bases, with 12 bases left in between. The CDR3 DNA follows: TGTGCCAGCACTCTCCGGGGGATGAACACTGAAGCTTTCTTT. Protein sequence: CASTLRGMNTEAFF.

This clonotype has only a few counts. This chain uses TRBV7-8 with TRBJ1-2, with a tentative D call TRBD1 (5 bases). V shed 8 bases and J shed 8 bases, with 24 bases lying between them. The CDR3 totals 15 residues. Germline assignment: CDR1 SGHVS and CDR2 FQNEAQ. The CDR3 is CASLGAQAPVLGYTF. CDR3 bases: TGTGCCAGCCTTGGGGCTCAGGCCCCCGTCTTAGGCTACACCTTC.

This clonotype was recorded many times. This rearrangement joins TRBV29-1 to TRBJ2-7; D ambiguous. The germline V gene encodes CDR1 SQVTM and CDR2 ANQGSEA. V was cut by 4 bases and J by 3 bases, with 10 bases left in between. The CDR3 runs 12 residues. DNA of the CDR3: TGCAGCGTTGCGTGGGTAAACTACGAGCAGTACTTC. This encodes CSVAWVNYEQYF.

The sample holds a few counts of this clonotype. The DNA of the CDR3 is TGTGCCAGCAGCGTAGGAGGTGGGACTAGCGGGAGCAGGGAGCTGTTTTTT. Translated, it gives CASSVGGGTSGSRELFF. The chain combines TRBV9 with TRBJ2-2; TRBD2 matches 14 bases. Germline assignment: CDR1 SGDLS and CDR2 YYNGEE. The CDR3 extends over 17 amino acids. V lost 0 bases to trimming and J lost 9 bases; unmatched junction nucleotides: 7.

This clonotype showed up many times. A junction end diverges from the germline sequence, so it may reflect a read error. This chain links TRBV3-1 with TRBJ1-2, with 9 positions matching TRBD1. This CDR3 contains 14 residues. In germline, CDR1 is LGHDT, CDR2 YNNKEL (reference sequence). CDR3 region: CASRAGTGPYGYTF. The CDR3 DNA sequence: TGCGCCAGCAGAGCCGGGACAGGGCCCTATGGCTACACCTTC.

In this sample, this clonotype turned up many times. The gene calls are TRBV12-3 or TRBV12-4 and TRBJ1-1; TRBD1 matches 10 bases. After removal of 3 bases from V and 4 bases from J, the junction contained 2 bases not matched to a gene. The CDR3 is 14 amino acids. The CDR3 spells CASSLGDRGTEAFF. CDR3 nucleotides: TGTGCCAGCAGTTTGGGGGACAGGGGCACTGAAGCTTTCTTT.

The chain uses TRBV3-1 and TRBJ2-7; D gene uncertain. Trimming pared 3 bases from V and 2 bases from J, leaving 8 bases between. CDR1 LGHDT and CDR2 YNNKEL come from the germline V gene (reference sequence). CDR3 length: 13 residues. CDR3 region: CASSHQATYEQYF. The CDR3 DNA follows: TGTGCCAGCAGCCACCAAGCCACCTACGAGCAGTACTTC.

This clonotype was found a few times. The chain combines TRBV7-9 with TRBJ1-2; TRBD1 agrees at 7 bases. From germline, CDR1 is SEHNR and CDR2 FQNEAQ (reference sequence). Trimming took 6 bases from V and 0 from J; bases not matched to a gene: 4. CDR3 length: 14 amino acids. The CDR3 loop reads CASRRTGPNYGYTF. CDR3 nucleotides: TGTGCCAGCAGACGGACAGGTCCTAACTATGGCTACACCTTC.

The chain uses TRBV3-2 and TRBJ2-4; the table gives TRBD2 as D, unverified against the DNA. TRBV3-2 is labeled a pseudogene. The CDR3 length is 17 residues. The CDR3 nucleotides are TGTGCCAGCTGCCCGTTTAGGGCGGGGGGGATCAAAAACATTCAGTACTTC. It encodes CASCPFRAGGIKNIQYF.

The chain has TRBV7-3 and TRBJ2-3; D is tentatively TRBD1 or TRBD2 (5 bases each). The CDR3 totals 14 residues. V was clipped by 1 base and J by 3 bases, with 8 bases between them. Germline CDR1 SGHTA, CDR2 FQGTGA. Here the CDR3 DNA reads TGTGCCAGCAGCTTAATGGGACGTACAGATACGCAGTATTTT. Protein product: CASSLMGRTDTQYF.

This clonotype was observed many times. V is TRBV5-1 and J is TRBJ1-1; D remains unclear. The germline V gene encodes CDR1 SGHRS and CDR2 YFSETQ. Trimming cost V 2 bases and J 0 bases, with 8 bases left between them. This CDR3 region has 14 residues. The CDR3 DNA is TGCGCCAGCAGCTTCAAAACTATGAACACTGAAGCTTTCTTT. Its translation is CASSFKTMNTEAFF.

The CDR3 region is CASGRALYEQYF. The CDR3 DNA is TGTGCCAGCGGTAGGGCACTCTACGAGCAGTACTTC. J is TRBJ2-7 and V is TRBV7-9; D uncertain. Trimming left V 8 bases short and J 3 bases short, with 11 bases between. Germline-derived CDR1 and CDR2 are SEHNR and FQNEAQ (reference sequence). The CDR3 has 12 amino acids.

This CDR3 is CASSLGELMSNQPQHF. The CDR3, as DNA: TGTGCCAGCAGCTTAGGGGAATTGATGAGCAATCAGCCCCAGCATTTT. This chain links TRBV7-9 with TRBJ1-5, with D uncertain. V was shortened by 1 base and J by 1 base, with 11 bases between the two germline ends. The germline CDR1 and CDR2 sequences are SEHNR and FQNEAQ (reference sequence). This CDR3 is built from 16 residues.

At least ten counts were recorded for this clonotype. As DNA, the CDR3 is TGTGCCACCAGCAGAGGCGGACAGGGTGGTAATTCACCCCTCCACTTT. As protein: CATSRGGQGGNSPLHF. This chain joins TRBV15 and TRBJ1-6, with TRBD1 matching over 8 bases. The CDR3 spans 16 residues. Germline V lookup: CDR1 LNHNV, CDR2 YYDKDF (reference sequence). The ends lost 1 base at V and 6 bases at J; junction bases unmatched: 5.